This passage covers 8 T cell receptor beta chains from one sample sequenced in a study of spatial heterogeneity in lung cancer. Findings and limits, study-wide: Expanded alpha and beta TCR counts within tumors tracked tumor mutation counts.

These receptors lack a known antigen. TCRdb analysed the 5' RACE reads with MiXCR anew, one entry per CDR3 protein. This table holds fewer than 20,000 distinct CDR3 sequences, around 6.5% found once. The time point: sample taken at primary tumor resection. The sequencing here drew on lung tumor tissue, taken at surgery. The source of these receptors is a female donor with early-stage non-small cell lung cancer.

This clonotype was seen ten or more times. CDR3: CASSLGGTDRRGYTF. The CDR3 nucleotides are TGCGCCAGCAGCTTGGGGGGAACGGACAGGAGAGGCTACACCTTC. This chain links TRBV5-1 with TRBJ1-2; 7 nucleotides align to TRBD1. CDR3 length: 15 amino acids. Per germline, CDR1 SGHRS and CDR2 YFSETQ. The ends lost 0 bases at V and 8 bases at J; junction bases unmatched: 10.

The sample holds many counts of this clonotype. This chain connects TRBV12-3 or TRBV12-4 to TRBJ1-3; weak D call: TRBD1 (5 bases). The CDR3 consists of 12 residues. V lost 6 bases and J 7 bases, leaving 10 bases between the germline ends. CDR3 sequence reads: CASRGTENTIYF. The CDR3 DNA is TGTGCCAGCAGGGGGACGGAGAACACCATATATTTT.

This clonotype has ten or more counts. The V and J genes are TRBV7-2 and TRBJ2-5; D ambiguous. The germline V gene encodes CDR1 SGHTA and CDR2 FQGNSA. This CDR3 region has 14 residues. V gave up 5 bases and J gave up 4 bases, with 14 bases separating them. Here the CDR3 DNA reads TGTGCCAGCAGCCCAGGCGGAGCCCGAGAGACCCAGTACTTC. This codes for CASSPGGARETQYF.

This clonotype was recorded many times. The CDR3 loop reads CASSVGQVQGNEQFF. The CDR3 DNA sequence: TGTGCCAGCAGCGTAGGGCAGGTTCAGGGAAATGAGCAGTTCTTC. This sequence joins TRBV9 and TRBJ2-1, with TRBD1 as a possible D gene (5 bases). From germline, CDR1 is SGDLS and CDR2 YYNGEE. Between the trimmed V and J ends, which lost 0 bases and 7 bases, there was a span of 14 bases. The CDR3 has 15 residues.

This clonotype is large. The chain recombines TRBV9 with TRBJ2-1; D may be TRBD1 (6 bases). The CDR3 runs to 16 residues. Germline loops: CDR1 SGDLS, CDR2 YYNGEE. V gave up 4 bases and J gave up 6 bases, with 20 bases separating them. The CDR3 nucleotides read TGTGCCAGCAGCCCCTCCGGGCAGGGGTTTTCCAATGAGCAGTTCTTC. Translation: CASSPSGQGFSNEQFF.

This clonotype turned up a few times. The chain is built from TRBV11-2 and TRBJ2-3; no firm D call. Germline V gene sequence: CDR1 SGHAT, CDR2 FQNNGV. The CDR3 is made up of 13 amino acids. The germline V and J ends were trimmed by 3 bases and 5 bases, with 9 bases remaining between them. CDR3 protein: CASSFDREDTQYF. CDR3 DNA: TGTGCCAGCAGCTTCGACCGAGAAGATACGCAGTATTTT.

This clonotype was recorded many times. The chain couples TRBV2 to TRBJ1-5; TRBD1 matches at 7 bases. V lost 7 bases, J lost 7 bases, and 10 bases stayed unmatched. The CDR3 has 14 residues. From germline, CDR1 is SNHLY and CDR2 FYNNEI. The CDR3 coding sequence is TGTGCCAGCATCCCGACAGGGTTGGGACAGCCCCAGCATTTT. Its translation is CASIPTGLGQPQHF.

This clonotype was seen at least ten times. This chain joins TRBV6-5 and TRBJ2-1; TRBD1 aligns across 7 bases. The CDR3 is 15 amino acids. Trimming at V came to 7 bases and at J to 8 bases, leaving 14 bases not matched to a gene. CDR1 MNHEY and CDR2 SVGAGI come from the germline V gene. CDR3 protein: CASTLTGTALDEQFF. The CDR3 nucleotides read TGTGCCAGCACGTTAACCGGGACAGCTTTAGATGAGCAGTTCTTC.